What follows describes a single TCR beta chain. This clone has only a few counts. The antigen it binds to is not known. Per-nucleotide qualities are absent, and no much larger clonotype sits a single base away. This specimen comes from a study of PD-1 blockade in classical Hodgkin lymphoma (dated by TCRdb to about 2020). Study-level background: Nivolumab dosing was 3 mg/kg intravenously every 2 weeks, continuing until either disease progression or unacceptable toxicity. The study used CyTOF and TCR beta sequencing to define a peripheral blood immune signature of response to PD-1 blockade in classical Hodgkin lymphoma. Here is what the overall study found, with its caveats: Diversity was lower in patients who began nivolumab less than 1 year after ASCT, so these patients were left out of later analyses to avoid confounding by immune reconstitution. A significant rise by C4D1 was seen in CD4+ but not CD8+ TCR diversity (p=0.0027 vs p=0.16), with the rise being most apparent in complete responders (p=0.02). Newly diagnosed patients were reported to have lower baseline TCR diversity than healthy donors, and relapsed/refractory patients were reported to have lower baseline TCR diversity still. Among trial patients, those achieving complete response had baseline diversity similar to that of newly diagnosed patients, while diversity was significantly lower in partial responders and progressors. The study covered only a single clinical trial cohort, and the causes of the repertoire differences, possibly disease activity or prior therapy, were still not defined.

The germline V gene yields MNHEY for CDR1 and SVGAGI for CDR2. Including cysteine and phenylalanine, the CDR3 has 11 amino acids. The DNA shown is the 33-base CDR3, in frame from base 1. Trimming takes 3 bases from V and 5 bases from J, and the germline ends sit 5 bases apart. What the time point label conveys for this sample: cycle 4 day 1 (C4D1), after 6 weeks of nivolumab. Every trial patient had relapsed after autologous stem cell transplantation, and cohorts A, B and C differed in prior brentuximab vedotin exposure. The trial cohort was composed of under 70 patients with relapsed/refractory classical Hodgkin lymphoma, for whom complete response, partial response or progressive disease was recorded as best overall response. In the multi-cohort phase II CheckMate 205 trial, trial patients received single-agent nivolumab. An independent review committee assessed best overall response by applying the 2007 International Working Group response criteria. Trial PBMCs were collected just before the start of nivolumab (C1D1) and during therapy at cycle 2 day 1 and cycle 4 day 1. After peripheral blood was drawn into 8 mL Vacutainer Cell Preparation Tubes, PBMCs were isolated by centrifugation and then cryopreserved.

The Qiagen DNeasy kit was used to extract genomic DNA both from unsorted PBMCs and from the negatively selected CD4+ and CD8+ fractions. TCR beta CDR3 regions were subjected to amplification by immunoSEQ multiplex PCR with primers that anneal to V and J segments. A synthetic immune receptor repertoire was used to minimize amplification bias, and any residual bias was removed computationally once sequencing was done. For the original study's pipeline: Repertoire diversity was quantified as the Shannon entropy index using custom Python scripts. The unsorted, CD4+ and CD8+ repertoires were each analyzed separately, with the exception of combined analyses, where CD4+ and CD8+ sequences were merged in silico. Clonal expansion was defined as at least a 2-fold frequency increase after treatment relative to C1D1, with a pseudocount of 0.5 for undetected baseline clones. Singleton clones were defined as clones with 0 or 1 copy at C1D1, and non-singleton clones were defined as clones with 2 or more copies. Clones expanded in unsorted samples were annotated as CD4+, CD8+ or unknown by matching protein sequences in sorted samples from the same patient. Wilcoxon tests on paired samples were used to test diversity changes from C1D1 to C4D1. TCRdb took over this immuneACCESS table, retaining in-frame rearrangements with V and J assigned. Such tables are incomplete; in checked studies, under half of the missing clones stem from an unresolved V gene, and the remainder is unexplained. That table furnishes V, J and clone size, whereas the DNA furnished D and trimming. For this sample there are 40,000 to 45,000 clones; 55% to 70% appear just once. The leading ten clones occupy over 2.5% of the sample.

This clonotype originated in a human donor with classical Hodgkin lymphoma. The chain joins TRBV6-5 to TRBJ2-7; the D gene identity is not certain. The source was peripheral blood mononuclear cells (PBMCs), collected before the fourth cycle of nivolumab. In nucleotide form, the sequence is TGTGCCAGCAGTTATGACGACGAGCAGTACTTC. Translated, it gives CASSYDDEQYF.